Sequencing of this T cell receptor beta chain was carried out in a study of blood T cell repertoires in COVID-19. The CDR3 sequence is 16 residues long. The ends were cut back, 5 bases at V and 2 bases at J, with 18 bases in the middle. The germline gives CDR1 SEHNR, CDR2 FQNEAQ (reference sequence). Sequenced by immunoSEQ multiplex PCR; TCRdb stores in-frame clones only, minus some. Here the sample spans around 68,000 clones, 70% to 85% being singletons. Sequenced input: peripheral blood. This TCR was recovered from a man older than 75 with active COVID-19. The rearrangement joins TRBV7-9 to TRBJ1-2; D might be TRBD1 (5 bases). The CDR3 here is CASSLPPGRENYGYTF. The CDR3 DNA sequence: TGTGCCAGCAGCCTTCCGCCAGGGCGTGAGAACTATGGCTACACCTTC. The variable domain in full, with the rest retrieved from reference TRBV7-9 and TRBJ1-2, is DTGVSQNPRHKITKRGQNVTFRCDPISEHNRLYWYRQTLGQGPEFLTYFQNEAQLEKSRLLSDRFSAERPKGSFSTLEIQRTEQGDSAMYLCASSLPPGRENYGYTFGSGTRLTVV.